Below are 9 T cell receptor beta chains sequenced from a single sample in a study of beta chain features in type 1 diabetes. Study-level points and caveats: In every one of the four CD4+ subsets, TCRB CDR3s were moderately but significantly shorter in Type 1 diabetes patients.

Expressed TCRB transcripts were sequenced after all isolated RNA was converted to cDNA. The protocol was immunoSEQ multiplex PCR, while the TCRdb copy is restricted to in-frame clones and leaves out a portion. Here the sample spans roughly 350,000 clones, roughly a tenth being singletons. Their recognized antigens are unknown. Specimen: central memory CD4+ T cells from blood. These receptors were obtained from a man aged 25-45 years with type 1 diabetes.

There are a few counts of this clone. The genes are TRBV10-3 and TRBJ2-1; 11 bases are a match to TRBD2. This CDR3 contains 17 residues. V lost 0 bases and J lost 7; bases outside the gene matches: 8. Germline values: CDR1 ENHRY, CDR2 SYGVKD. The CDR3 region has the DNA TGTGCCATCAGTGAGTCTAATAGCGGGAGGGGAGGGAATGAGCAGTTCTTC. Its protein product is CAISESNSGRGGNEQFF.

The V gene is TRBV7-9, the J gene TRBJ2-5, with D possibly being TRBD2 (6 bases). Trimming shortened V by 6 bases and J by 1 base, and 15 bases separated the two germline ends. The CDR3 loop spans 15 amino acids. CDR1 is SEHNR, CDR2 FQNEAQ, per germline (reference sequence). CDR3 region: CASRLVLATQETQYF. The CDR3 DNA sequence: TGTGCCAGCAGGCTAGTTCTAGCGACCCAAGAGACCCAGTACTTC.

This clone was found once. The DNA for the CDR3 is TGTGCCTGTCAAACAGGGGGCAGTAGGGAAACCGGGGAGCTGTTTTTT. The encoded protein is CACQTGGSRETGELFF. J is TRBJ2-2 and V is TRBV30; 9 bases agree with TRBD1. V lost 6 bases, J lost 5 bases, and 13 bases stayed unmatched. The CDR3 extends over 16 amino acids. Germline V gene lookup returns CDR1 GTSNPN and CDR2 SVGIG (reference sequence). The entire variable domain, with the rest obtained from reference TRBV30 and TRBJ2-2, is as follows: SQTIHQWPATLVQPVGSPLSLECTVEGTSNPNLYWYRQAAGRGLQLLFYSVGIGQISSEVPQNLSASRPQDRQFILSSKKLLLSDSGFYLCACQTGGSRETGELFFGEGSRLTVL.

Only a few counts were recorded for this clone. The chain recombines TRBV9 with TRBJ1-1; tentative D call: TRBD1 (6 bases). The CDR3 spans 13 residues. Per the germline V gene, CDR1 is SGDLS and CDR2 is YYNGEE. The V and J ends lost 0 bases and 3 bases respectively, with 6 bases between them. CDR3 DNA sequence: TGTGCCAGCAGCGTAGAGGGGGACACTGAAGCTTTCTTT. It yields the protein CASSVEGDTEAFF.

This chain uses TRBV18 with TRBJ2-5; D ambiguous. Looked up from germline, CDR1 is KGHSH and CDR2 is LQKENI. The CDR3 covers 14 residues. V lost 1 base, J lost 1 base, and 7 bases lay in between. The CDR3 region is CASSPRDGQETQYF. CDR3 DNA sequence: TGTGCCAGCTCACCACGTGACGGCCAAGAGACCCAGTACTTC.

The chain couples TRBV5-1 to TRBJ1-4; tentative D call: TRBD1 (5 bases). The CDR3 totals 15 residues. V was cut by 1 base and J by 8 bases, with 15 bases left in between. Germline CDR1 reads SGHRS; CDR2 reads YFSETQ. DNA for the CDR3: TGCGCCAGCAGCTTGCTCGGGGAGGCAGGGGAAAAACTGTTTTTT. It encodes CASSLLGEAGEKLFF.

The V gene is TRBV5-1, the J gene TRBJ2-7; 7 nucleotides match TRBD1. The CDR3 totals 14 residues. CDR1 and CDR2 from the germline V gene are SGHRS and YFSETQ. With 4 bases clipped from V and 2 bases from J, the junction kept 6 bases outside the gene matches. As DNA, the CDR3 is TGCGCCAGCAGCAAGGACAGGCCCACCTACGAGCAGTACTTC. It encodes CASSKDRPTYEQYF.

This clone has more than one count but fewer than ten. J is TRBJ1-2 and V is TRBV10-2; the D gene is possibly TRBD1 (5 bases). The CDR3 length is 16 residues. Looked up from germline, CDR1 is WSHSY and CDR2 is SAAADI. Trimming cost V 3 bases and J 3 bases, with 17 bases left between them. The DNA for the CDR3 is TGCGCCAGCAGTGACCCCCTTCGGGGGAAGGACTATGGCTACACCTTC. Amino acid sequence: CASSDPLRGKDYGYTF.

This clone occurred a few times. The J gene is TRBJ1-1, the V gene TRBV18; TRBD1 is a possible D gene (5 bases). The ends were cut back, 1 base at V and 6 bases at J, with 9 bases in the middle. The CDR3 has 13 amino acids. Germline CDR1 KGHSH, CDR2 LQKENI. CDR3: CASSPQGVAEAFF. CDR3 sequence (DNA): TGTGCCAGCTCACCACAAGGGGTCGCTGAAGCTTTCTTT.